Below, 9 T cell receptor beta chains from the same sample are listed, as sequenced in a study of memory CD4+ T cells and cytomegalovirus serostatus. The sort gate was single viable CD3+CD4+CD8-CD45RO+ cells for memory CD4+ T cells. Repertoires were generated with immunoSEQ multiplex PCR, while TCRdb's copy carries only in-frame clones and drops some. This table has approximately 88,000 clones, approximately 80% appearing once. Sequenced sample: memory CD4+ T cells from blood. Every receptor here comes from an adult in good health and CMV-seropositive.

This clone was seen more than once but under ten times. The J gene is TRBJ2-5, the V gene TRBV7-2; D assignment may be TRBD1 or TRBD2 (5 bases each). The ends were cut back, 5 bases at V and 4 bases at J, with 11 bases in the middle. Germline V lookup: CDR1 SGHTA, CDR2 FQGNSA. The CDR3 loop spans 13 amino acids. The CDR3 protein is CASSNAGGETQYF. The DNA for the CDR3 is TGTGCCAGCAGCAATGCTGGGGGAGAGACCCAGTACTTC.

The V call is TRBV7-5, the J call TRBJ1-5; TRBD1, the table's D call, was not compared with the DNA. TRBV7-5 is a known pseudogene. CDR3 length: 15 residues. The CDR3 is CVRSLEDRGNQPQHF. CDR3 nucleotide sequence: TGTGTCAGAAGCTTAGAGGACAGAGGCAATCAGCCCCAGCATTTT.

The V and J genes are TRBV6-5 and TRBJ2-7; the match to TRBD2 covers 8 bases. The CDR3 length is 15 residues. The germline CDR1 and CDR2 sequences are MNHEY and SVGAGI. The V segment lost 5 bases and the J segment 1 base; nucleotides outside the gene matches: 7. The CDR3: CASSRPLAGSYEQYF. In DNA form, the CDR3 reads TGTGCCAGCAGTCGCCCATTAGCGGGGTCCTACGAGCAGTACTTC.

The chain uses TRBV10-3 and TRBJ2-1; 7 positions match TRBD1. Looked up from germline, CDR1 is ENHRY and CDR2 is SYGVKD. This CDR3 is 15 amino acids long. Trimming cost V 6 bases and J 2 bases; bases outside gene matches: 7. The CDR3 sequence is CAISADRATYNEQFF. CDR3 nucleotides: TGTGCCATCAGCGCCGACAGGGCGACCTACAATGAGCAGTTCTTC.

The sample holds a few counts of this clone. This chain links TRBV28 with TRBJ1-5; D call uncertain. There are 13 residues in the CDR3. Germline V gene sequence: CDR1 MDHEN, CDR2 SYDVKM. Trimming pared 3 bases from V and 1 base from J, leaving 4 bases between. The CDR3 sequence: CASSFGSNQPQHF. The CDR3 region has the DNA TGTGCCAGCAGTTTCGGGAGCAATCAGCCCCAGCATTTT.

This rearrangement joins TRBV9 to TRBJ1-5; D unresolved. This CDR3 comprises 14 residues. V lost 4 bases to trimming and J lost 4 bases, with 12 bases between them. CDR1 is SGDLS and CDR2 is YYNGEE in the germline V gene. The chain's CDR3 is CASSQDTDNQPQHF. The CDR3, as DNA: TGTGCCAGCAGCCAAGATACCGATAATCAGCCCCAGCATTTT.

CDR3 sequence reads: CASSIGGSRNLGEQYF. The CDR3 nucleotides read TGTGCCAGTAGTATTGGTGGGAGCAGGAATTTGGGCGAGCAGTACTTC. This chain joins TRBV19 and TRBJ2-7; D is perhaps TRBD2 (5 bases). V lost 3 bases to trimming and J lost 6 bases, with 21 bases between them. Germline V gene lookup returns CDR1 LNHDA and CDR2 SQIVND (reference sequence). The CDR3 is 16 amino acids.

In regard to this clone: The same CDR3 also results from other DNA sequences found in this sample. The chain carries TRBV11-3 and TRBJ2-1; D remains ambiguous. The CDR3 has 13 residues. V was clipped by 1 base and J by 6 bases, with 7 bases between them. The germline gives CDR1 SGHNT, CDR2 YENEEA. CDR3 DNA: TGTGCCAGCAGCTTAGGAACGGGCAATGAGCAGTTCTTC. As protein: CASSLGTGNEQFF. The full variable domain, rest sourced from reference TRBV11-3 and TRBJ2-1, is EAGVVQSPRYKIIEKKQPVAFWCNPISGHNTLYWYLQNLGQGPELLIRYENEEAVDDSQLPKDRFSAERLKGVDSTLKIQPAELGDSAVYLCASSLGTGNEQFFGPGTRLTVL.

In the case of this clone: Other nucleotide sequences from this sample produce the same CDR3. J is TRBJ2-5 and V is TRBV7-9; D unresolved. Deletions cut 2 bases from V and 2 bases from J, with 9 bases between. The CDR3 totals 14 residues. CDR1 is SEHNR and CDR2 is FQNEAQ in the germline V gene (reference sequence). CDR3 nucleotides: TGTGCCAGCAGCTTAACCGGGCCACAAGAGACCCAGTACTTC. It yields the protein CASSLTGPQETQYF.